This entry describes one T cell receptor beta chain. This CDR3 region has 17 residues. Per the germline V gene, CDR1 is MNHEY and CDR2 is SVGEGT. V was pared by 2 bases and J by 1 base, with 7 bases of the junction left unmatched. In the study's own analysis: The authors estimated nucleated cell counts from reference gene primer amplification. The assay was immunoSEQ multiplex PCR, and TCRdb's table has in-frame clones only and misses some. V, J and clone size derive from that table, while D and trimming were established from the DNA sequence. The table lists about 490,000 clones, 75% to 90% of them singletons. The sample belongs to a study of blood T cell repertoires in COVID-19. Study-level information: From T cells, B-cell-depleted T cells, or PBMCs came the material, which was cDNA or gDNA.

The genes are TRBV6-2 or TRBV6-3 and TRBJ2-3; the match to TRBD2 covers 9 bases. The sample comprised peripheral blood. This clonotype was obtained from a human donor in a cohort sampled during active COVID-19. CDR3 sequence reads: CASSYPLAGRRTDTQYF. For the CDR3, the DNA is TGTGCCAGCAGTTACCCCCTAGCGGGACGTCGCACAGATACGCAGTATTTT.